This entry features one TCR beta chain sequence. The repertoire was sequenced with immunoSEQ multiplex PCR; TCRdb's copy has only in-frame clones and lacks some. This table has some 250,000 clones, approximately 80% appearing once. This sample stems from a study of control samples from healthy donors and cancer patients. Germline values: CDR1 SGHVS, CDR2 FQNEAQ. The CDR3 covers 15 residues. The V and J ends lost 4 bases and 0 bases, in that order; junction bases with no gene match: 4. The clonotype comes from a woman aged 55-70 years with lung cancer. Sequencing was done on a sample of PBMCs. The chain recombines TRBV7-8 with TRBJ2-7; 9 bases are shared with TRBD2. CDR3 region: CASSSLAGGSYEQYF. The CDR3 bases are TGTGCCAGCAGCTCACTAGCGGGCGGCTCCTACGAGCAGTACTTC.